This TCR beta chain was documented in a study of shared clonotypes between healthy human individuals. The germline gives CDR1 SGHVS, CDR2 FNYEAQ. The CDR3 runs to 16 residues. The ends lost 2 bases at V and 5 bases at J; junction bases unmatched: 7. Assay runs were performed at deep level. The repertoire was sequenced with immunoSEQ multiplex PCR; TCRdb's copy has only in-frame clones and lacks some. Here the sample spans some 1,600,000 clones, approximately 98% being singletons. The clonotype comes from a young man in good health. The chain joins TRBV7-6 to TRBJ2-5, with TRBD2 matching 11 bases. What was sequenced was naive CD4+ T cells sorted from blood. The subset was: CD45RA+ positively selected. CDR3 in amino acids: CASSLYPSGRSETQYF. The CDR3 DNA reads TGTGCCAGCAGCTTATACCCTAGCGGGAGGTCCGAGACCCAGTACTTC. The whole variable domain, remainder taken from reference TRBV7-6 and TRBJ2-5, is GAGVSQSPRYKVTKRGQDVALRCDPISGHVSLYWYRQALGQGPEFLTYFNYEAQQDKSGLPNDRFSAERPEGSISTLTIQRTEQRDSAMYRCASSLYPSGRSETQYFGPGTRLLVL.